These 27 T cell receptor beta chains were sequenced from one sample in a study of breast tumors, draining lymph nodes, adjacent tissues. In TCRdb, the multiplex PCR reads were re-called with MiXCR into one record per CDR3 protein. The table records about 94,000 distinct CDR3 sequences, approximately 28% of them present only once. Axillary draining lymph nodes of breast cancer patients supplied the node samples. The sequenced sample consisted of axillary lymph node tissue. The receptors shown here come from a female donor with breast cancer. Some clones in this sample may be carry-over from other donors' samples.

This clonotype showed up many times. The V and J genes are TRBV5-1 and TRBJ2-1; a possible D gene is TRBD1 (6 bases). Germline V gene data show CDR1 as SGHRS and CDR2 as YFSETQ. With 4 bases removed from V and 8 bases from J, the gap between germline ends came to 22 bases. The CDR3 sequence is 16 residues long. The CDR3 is CASSPGPGAEFDEQFF. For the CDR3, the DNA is TGCGCCAGCAGCCCCGGCCCAGGGGCGGAATTCGATGAGCAGTTCTTC.

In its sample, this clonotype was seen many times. The CDR3 is CASSLVRRDGNTIYF. The CDR3, as DNA: TGTGCCAGCAGCTTAGTCAGGAGGGATGGAAACACCATATATTTT. V is TRBV7-2 and J is TRBJ1-3, with D unresolved. Germline CDR1 SGHTA, CDR2 FQGNSA. Deletions cut 1 base from V and 3 bases from J, with 10 bases between. The CDR3 extends over 15 amino acids.

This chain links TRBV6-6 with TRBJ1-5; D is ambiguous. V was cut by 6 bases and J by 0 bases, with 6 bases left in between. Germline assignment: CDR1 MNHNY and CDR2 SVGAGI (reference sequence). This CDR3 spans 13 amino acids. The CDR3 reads CASSPSSNQPQHF. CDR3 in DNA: TGTGCCAGCAGCCCTTCTAGCAATCAGCCCCAGCATTTT.

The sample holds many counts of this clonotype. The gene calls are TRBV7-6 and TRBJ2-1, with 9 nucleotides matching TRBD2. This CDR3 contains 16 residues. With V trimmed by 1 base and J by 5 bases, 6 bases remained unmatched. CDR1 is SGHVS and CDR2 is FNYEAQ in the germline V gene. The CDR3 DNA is TGTGCCAGCAGCTTAGTTGGGCTAGCGGGAAACAATGAGCAGTTCTTC. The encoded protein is CASSLVGLAGNNEQFF.

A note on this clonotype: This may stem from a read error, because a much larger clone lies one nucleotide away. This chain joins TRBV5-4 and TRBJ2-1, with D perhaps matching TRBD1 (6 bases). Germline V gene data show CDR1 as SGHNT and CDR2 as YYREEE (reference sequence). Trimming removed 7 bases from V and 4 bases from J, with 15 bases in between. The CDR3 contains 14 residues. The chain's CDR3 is CASVVAGEYNEQFF. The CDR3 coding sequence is TGTGCCAGCGTGGTGGCAGGGGAATACAATGAGCAGTTCTTC.

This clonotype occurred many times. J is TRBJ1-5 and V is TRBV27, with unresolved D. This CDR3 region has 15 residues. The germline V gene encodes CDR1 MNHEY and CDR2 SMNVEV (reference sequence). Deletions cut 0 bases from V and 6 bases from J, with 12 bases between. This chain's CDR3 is CASSLSTSLTQPQHF. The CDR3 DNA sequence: TGTGCCAGCAGTTTATCGACATCACTTACTCAGCCCCAGCATTTT.

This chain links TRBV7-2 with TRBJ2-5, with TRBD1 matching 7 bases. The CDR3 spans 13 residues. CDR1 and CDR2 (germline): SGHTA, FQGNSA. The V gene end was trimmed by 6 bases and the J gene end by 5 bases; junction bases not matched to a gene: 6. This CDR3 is CASRVQGTETQYF. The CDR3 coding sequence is TGTGCCAGCAGGGTACAGGGGACGGAGACCCAGTACTTC.

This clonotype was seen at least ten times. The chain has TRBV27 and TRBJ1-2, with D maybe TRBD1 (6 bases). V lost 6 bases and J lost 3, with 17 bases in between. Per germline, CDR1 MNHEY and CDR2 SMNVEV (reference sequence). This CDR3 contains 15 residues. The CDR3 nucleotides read TGTGCCAGCAGCCCAAGCACAGGGTCTTACTATGGCTACACCTTC. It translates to CASSPSTGSYYGYTF.

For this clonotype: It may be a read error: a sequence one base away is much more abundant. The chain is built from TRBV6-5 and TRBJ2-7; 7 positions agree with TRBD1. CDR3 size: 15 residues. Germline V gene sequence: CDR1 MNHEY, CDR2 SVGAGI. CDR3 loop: CASSTKQGRSCEQYF. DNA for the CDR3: TGTGCCAGCAGTACCAAACAGGGGAGATCCTGCGAGCAGTACTTC.

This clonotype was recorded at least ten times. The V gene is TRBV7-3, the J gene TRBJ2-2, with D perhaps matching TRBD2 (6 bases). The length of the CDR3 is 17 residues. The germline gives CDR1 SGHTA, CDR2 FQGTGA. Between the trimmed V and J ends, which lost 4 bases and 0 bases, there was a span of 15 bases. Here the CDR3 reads CASSSPVAATNTGELFF. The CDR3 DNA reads TGTGCCAGCAGCTCCCCAGTAGCGGCCACGAACACCGGGGAGCTGTTTTTT.

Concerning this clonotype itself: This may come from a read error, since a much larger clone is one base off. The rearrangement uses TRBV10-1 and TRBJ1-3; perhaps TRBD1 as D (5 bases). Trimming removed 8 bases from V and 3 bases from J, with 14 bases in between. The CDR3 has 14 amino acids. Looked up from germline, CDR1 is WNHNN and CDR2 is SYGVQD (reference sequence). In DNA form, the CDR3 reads TGCGCCAGCGGGGGGGGTTATGATGGAAACACCATATATTTT. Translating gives CASGGGYDGNTIYF.

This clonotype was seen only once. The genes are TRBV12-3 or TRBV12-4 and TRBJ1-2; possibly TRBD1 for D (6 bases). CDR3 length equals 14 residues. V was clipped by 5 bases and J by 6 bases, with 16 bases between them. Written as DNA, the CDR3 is TGTGCCAGCAGTCTCCAACAGGGAGGGAATGGCTACACCTTC. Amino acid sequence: CASSLQQGGNGYTF.

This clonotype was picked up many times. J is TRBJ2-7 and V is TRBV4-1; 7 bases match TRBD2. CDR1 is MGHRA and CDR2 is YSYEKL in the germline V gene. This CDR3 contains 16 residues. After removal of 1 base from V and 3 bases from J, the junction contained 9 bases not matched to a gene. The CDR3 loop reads CASSQGYEGGLYEQYF. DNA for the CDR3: TGCGCCAGCAGCCAAGGTTATGAGGGAGGGCTCTACGAGCAGTACTTC.

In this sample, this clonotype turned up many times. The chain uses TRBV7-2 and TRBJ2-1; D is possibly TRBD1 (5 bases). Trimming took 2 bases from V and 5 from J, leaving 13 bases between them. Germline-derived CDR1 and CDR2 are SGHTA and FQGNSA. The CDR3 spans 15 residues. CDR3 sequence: CASSLKQGGHNEQFF. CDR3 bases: TGTGCCAGCAGCTTAAAGCAGGGTGGGCACAATGAGCAGTTCTTC.

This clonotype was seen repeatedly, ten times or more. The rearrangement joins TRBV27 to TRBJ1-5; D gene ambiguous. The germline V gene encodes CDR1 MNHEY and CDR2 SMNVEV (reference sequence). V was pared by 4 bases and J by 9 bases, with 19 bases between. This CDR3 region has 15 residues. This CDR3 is CASSYAFTAQGPQHF. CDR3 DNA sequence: TGTGCCAGCAGTTATGCCTTTACAGCTCAAGGGCCCCAGCATTTT.

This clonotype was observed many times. In DNA form, the CDR3 reads TGCAGTGCTAGAAACTATACCACTCTGGGGGTCGAGCAGTACTTC. This gives the protein CSARNYTTLGVEQYF. This chain joins TRBV20-1 and TRBJ2-7; D is perhaps TRBD1 or TRBD2 (5 bases each). V lost 2 bases and J lost 6, with 20 bases in between. The CDR3 is made up of 15 amino acids. Germline assignment: CDR1 DFQATT and CDR2 SNEGSKA (reference sequence).

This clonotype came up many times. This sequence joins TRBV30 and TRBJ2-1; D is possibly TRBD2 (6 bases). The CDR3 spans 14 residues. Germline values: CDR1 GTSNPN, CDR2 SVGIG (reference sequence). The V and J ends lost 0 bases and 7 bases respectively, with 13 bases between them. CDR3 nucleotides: TGTGCCTGGAGTGTAGTGTTGGAGGGGAATGAGCAGTTCTTC. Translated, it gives CAWSVVLEGNEQFF.

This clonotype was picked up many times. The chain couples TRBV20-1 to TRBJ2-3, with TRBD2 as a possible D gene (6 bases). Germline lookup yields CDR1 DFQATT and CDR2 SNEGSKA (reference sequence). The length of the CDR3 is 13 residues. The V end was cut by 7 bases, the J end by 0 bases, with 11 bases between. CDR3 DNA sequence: TGCAGTGTCCCCAGCGGGAGCACAGATACGCAGTATTTT. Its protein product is CSVPSGSTDTQYF.

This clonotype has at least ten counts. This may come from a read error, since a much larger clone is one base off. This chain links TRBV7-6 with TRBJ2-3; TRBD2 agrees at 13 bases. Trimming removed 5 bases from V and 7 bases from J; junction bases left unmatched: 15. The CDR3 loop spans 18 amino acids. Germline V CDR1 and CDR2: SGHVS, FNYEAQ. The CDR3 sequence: CASSLGLAGVRLIHTQYF. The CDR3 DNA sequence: TGTGCCAGCAGCCTCGGACTAGCGGGAGTTAGACTCATACATACGCAGTATTTT.

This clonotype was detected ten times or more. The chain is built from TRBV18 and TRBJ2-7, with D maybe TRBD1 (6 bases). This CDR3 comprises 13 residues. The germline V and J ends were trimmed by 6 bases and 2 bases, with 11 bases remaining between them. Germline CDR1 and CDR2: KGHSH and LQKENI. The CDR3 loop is CASSRTEAYEQYF. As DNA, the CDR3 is TGTGCCAGCTCTCGGACAGAGGCCTACGAGCAGTACTTC.

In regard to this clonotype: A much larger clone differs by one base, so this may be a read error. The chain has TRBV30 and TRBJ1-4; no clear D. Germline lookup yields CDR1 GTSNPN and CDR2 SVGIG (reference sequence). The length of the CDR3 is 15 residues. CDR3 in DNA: TGTGCCTACGCCCGGAGTTTGCCCACTAATGGAAAACTGTTTTTT. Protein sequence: CAYARSLPTNGKLFF.

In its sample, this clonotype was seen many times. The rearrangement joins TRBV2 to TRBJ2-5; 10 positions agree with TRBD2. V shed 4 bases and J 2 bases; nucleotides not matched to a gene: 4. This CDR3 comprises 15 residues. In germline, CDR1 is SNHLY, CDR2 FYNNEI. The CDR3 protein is CASSVAGGPQETQYF. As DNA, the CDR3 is TGTGCCAGCAGTGTAGCGGGAGGACCACAAGAGACCCAGTACTTC. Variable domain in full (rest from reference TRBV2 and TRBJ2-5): EPEVTQTPSHQVTQMGQEVILRCVPISNHLYFYWYRQILGQKVEFLVSFYNNEISEKSEIFDDQFSVERPDGSNFTLKIRSTKLEDSAMYFCASSVAGGPQETQYFGPGTRLLVL.

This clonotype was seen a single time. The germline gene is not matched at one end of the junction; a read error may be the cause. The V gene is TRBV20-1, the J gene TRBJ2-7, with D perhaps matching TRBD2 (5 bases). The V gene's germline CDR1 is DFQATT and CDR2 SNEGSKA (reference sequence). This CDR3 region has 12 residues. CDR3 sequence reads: CSARGESYEQYF. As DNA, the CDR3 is TGCAGTGCTAGAGGGGAGAGCTACGAGCAATACTTC.

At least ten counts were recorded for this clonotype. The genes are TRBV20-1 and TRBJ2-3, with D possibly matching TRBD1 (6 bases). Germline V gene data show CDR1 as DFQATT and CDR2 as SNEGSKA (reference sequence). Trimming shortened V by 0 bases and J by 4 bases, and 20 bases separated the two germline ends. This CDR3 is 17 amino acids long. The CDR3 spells CSARDSQGVVAADTQYF. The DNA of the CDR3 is TGCAGTGCTAGAGACTCACAGGGCGTGGTGGCAGCAGATACGCAGTATTTT.

The CDR3 sequence: CASTTDNVNYGYTF. DNA for the CDR3: TGTGCCAGCACTACGGACAACGTCAACTATGGCTACACCTTC. This sequence joins TRBV12-3 or TRBV12-4 and TRBJ1-2; D perhaps matches TRBD1 (5 bases). The CDR3 totals 14 residues. Deletions cut 7 bases from V and 2 bases from J, with 14 bases between.

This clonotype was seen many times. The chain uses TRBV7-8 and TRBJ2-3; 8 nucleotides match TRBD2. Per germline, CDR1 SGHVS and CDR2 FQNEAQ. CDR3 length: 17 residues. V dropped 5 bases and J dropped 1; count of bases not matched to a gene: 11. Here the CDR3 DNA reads TGTGCCAGCAGCCTCACACAAGGAGCGGGGGGCACAGATACGCAGTATTTT. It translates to CASSLTQGAGGTDTQYF. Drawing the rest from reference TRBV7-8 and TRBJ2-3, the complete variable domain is GAGVSQSPRYKVAKRGQDVALRCDPISGHVSLFWYQQALGQGPEFLTYFQNEAQLDKSGLPSDRFFAERPEGSVSTLKIQRTQQEDSAVYLCASSLTQGAGGTDTQYFGPGTRLTVL.

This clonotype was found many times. CDR3 bases: TGTGCCAGCAGCTTAGTGGGTCAGGGTACCCATGGCTACACCTTC. This codes for CASSLVGQGTHGYTF. The chain is built from TRBV7-2 and TRBJ1-2; the D gene is possibly TRBD1 (5 bases). V was cut by 1 base and J by 6 bases, with 15 bases left in between. The germline V gene has CDR1 SGHTA and CDR2 FQGNSA. The CDR3 totals 15 residues.